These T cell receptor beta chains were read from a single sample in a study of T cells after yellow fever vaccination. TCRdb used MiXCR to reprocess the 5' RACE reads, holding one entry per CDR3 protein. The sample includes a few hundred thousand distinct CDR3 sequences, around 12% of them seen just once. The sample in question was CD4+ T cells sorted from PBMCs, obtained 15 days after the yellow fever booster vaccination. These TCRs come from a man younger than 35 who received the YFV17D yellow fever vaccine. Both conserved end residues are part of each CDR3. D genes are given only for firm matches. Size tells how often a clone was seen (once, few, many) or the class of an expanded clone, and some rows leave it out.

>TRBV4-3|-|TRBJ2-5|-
CASSQRGGSETQYF
TGCGCCAGCAGCCAACGAGGGGGGTCGGAGACCCAGTACTTC
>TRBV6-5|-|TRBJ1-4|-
CASSYGNKREKLFF
TGTGCCAGCAGTTACGGTAACAAGAGGGAAAAACTGTTTTTT
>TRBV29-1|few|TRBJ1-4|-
CSVSLGVASEKLFF
TGCAGCGTGAGCCTCGGCGTGGCTAGTGAAAAACTGTTTTTT
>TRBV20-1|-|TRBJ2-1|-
CSAREGSAGSSYNEQFF
TGCAGTGCTAGAGAGGGCAGCGCCGGCAGCTCCTACAATGAGCAGTTCTTC
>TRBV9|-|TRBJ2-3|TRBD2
CASSGLAGGRTDTQYF
TGTGCCAGCAGCGGACTAGCGGGGGGCCGCACAGATACGCAGTATTTT
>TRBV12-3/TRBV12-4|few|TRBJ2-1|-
CASSQGGGGAQNEQFF
TGTGCCAGCAGTCAAGGGGGCGGGGGCGCACAAAATGAGCAGTTCTTC
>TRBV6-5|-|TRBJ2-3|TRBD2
CASSRTGPGLGDTQYF
TGTGCCAGCAGCCGAACCGGGCCGGGACTAGGTGATACGCAGTATTTT
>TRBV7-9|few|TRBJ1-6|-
CASSLRGSGTLHF
TGTGCCAGCAGCTTACGGGGGTCAGGCACCCTCCACTTT
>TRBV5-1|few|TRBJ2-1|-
CASSLAMGHPEQFF
TGCGCCAGCAGCTTGGCCATGGGACATCCTGAGCAGTTCTTC
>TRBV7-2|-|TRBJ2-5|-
CASSLSRGQETQYF
TGTGCCAGCAGCTTATCGCGGGGCCAAGAGACCCAGTACTTC
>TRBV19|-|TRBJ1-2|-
CASSSSPGSDYTF
TGTGCCAGTAGTTCGAGTCCCGGGTCTGACTACACCTTC
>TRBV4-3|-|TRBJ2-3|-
CASSQEGENSQYF
TGCGCCAGCAGCCAAGAGGGGGAGAATAGCCAGTATTTT
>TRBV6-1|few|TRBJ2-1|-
CASTPLRFSYNEQFF
TGTGCCAGCACCCCCCTGAGGTTTTCCTACAATGAGCAGTTCTTC
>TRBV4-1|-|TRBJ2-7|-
CASSRGPTGDEQYF
TGCGCCAGCAGCCGGGGACCGACAGGTGACGAGCAGTACTTC
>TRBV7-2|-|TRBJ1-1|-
CASSKGVGRANTEAFF
TGTGCCAGCAGCAAGGGGGTGGGCAGGGCGAACACTGAAGCTTTCTTT
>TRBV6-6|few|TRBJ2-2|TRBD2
CASSSVGLAGAPYTGELFF
TGTGCCAGCAGCAGCGTCGGACTAGCGGGGGCCCCGTACACCGGGGAGCTGTTTTTT
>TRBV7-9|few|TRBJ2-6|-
CASSLRGARGANVLTF
TGTGCCAGCAGCTTACGGGGGGCCAGAGGGGCCAACGTCCTGACTTTC
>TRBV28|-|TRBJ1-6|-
CASNQGRSLHF
TGTGCCAGCAACCAGGGACGGAGCCTCCACTTT
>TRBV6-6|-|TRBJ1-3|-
CASSAPGSGNTIYF
TGTGCCAGCAGCGCACCCGGCTCTGGAAACACCATATATTTT
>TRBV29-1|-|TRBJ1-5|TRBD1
CSVAQGARQPQHF
TGCAGCGTAGCCCAGGGGGCAAGACAGCCCCAGCATTTT
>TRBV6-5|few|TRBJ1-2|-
CASSLARDIANYGYTF
TGTGCCAGCAGTTTAGCCCGGGACATAGCTAACTATGGCTACACCTTC
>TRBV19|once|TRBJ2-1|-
CATQGLTGVGSYNEQFF
TGTGCCACCCAGGGACTTACGGGGGTGGGCTCCTACAATGAGCAGTTCTTC
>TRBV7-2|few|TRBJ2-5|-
CASSLFGGVGETQYF
TGTGCCAGCAGCTTATTCGGCGGGGTAGGAGAGACCCAGTACTTC
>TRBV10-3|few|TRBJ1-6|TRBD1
CAINDRDPSYNSPLHF
TGTGCCATCAACGACAGGGACCCCTCCTATAATTCACCCCTCCACTTT
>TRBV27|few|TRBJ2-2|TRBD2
CASKTSGGLSTGELFF
TGTGCCAGCAAGACTAGCGGGGGCTTGAGCACCGGGGAGCTGTTTTTT
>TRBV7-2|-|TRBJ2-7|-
CASSHSYSEQYF
TGTGCCAGCAGCCATAGCTATAGCGAGCAGTACTTC
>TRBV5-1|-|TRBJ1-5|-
CASSGGENQPQHF
TGCGCCAGCAGCGGGGGGGAGAATCAGCCCCAGCATTTT
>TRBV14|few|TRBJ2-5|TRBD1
CASSQDSRDRGRRETQYF
TGTGCCAGCAGCCAAGATTCGAGGGACAGGGGGCGTCGCGAGACCCAGTACTTC
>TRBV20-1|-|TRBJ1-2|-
CSASYPNYGYTF
TGCAGTGCTAGTTACCCTAACTATGGCTACACCTTC
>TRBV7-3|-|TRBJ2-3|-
CASSQGGLTDTQYF
TGTGCCAGCAGCCAAGGCGGTCTCACAGATACGCAGTATTTT
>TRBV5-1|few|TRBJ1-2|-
CASRPGEDGYTF
TGCGCCAGCAGGCCAGGGGAAGATGGCTACACCTTC
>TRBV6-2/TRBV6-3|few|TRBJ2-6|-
CASSSPEEFSGANVLTF
TGTGCCAGCAGCTCCCCCGAGGAGTTCTCTGGGGCCAACGTCCTGACTTTC
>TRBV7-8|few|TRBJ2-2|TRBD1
CASSPLGQGFVTGELFF
TGTGCCAGCAGCCCCCTGGGACAGGGTTTCGTCACCGGGGAGCTGTTTTTT
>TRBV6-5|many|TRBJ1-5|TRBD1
CASSHRQGGSNQPQHF
TGTGCCAGCAGTCACAGACAGGGTGGAAGCAATCAGCCCCAGCATTTT
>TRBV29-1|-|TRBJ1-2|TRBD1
CSARPLRDRVLRGYGYTF
TGCAGCGCCAGACCCCTCCGGGACAGGGTTCTTCGGGGCTATGGCTACACCTTC
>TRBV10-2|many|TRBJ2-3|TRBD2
CASTLAGTDTQYF
TGCGCCAGCACGCTAGCGGGGACAGATACGCAGTATTTT
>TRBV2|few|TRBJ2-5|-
CASSGDYQETQYF
TGTGCCAGCAGTGGGGACTACCAAGAGACCCAGTACTTC
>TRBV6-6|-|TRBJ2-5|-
CASTRGAVETQYF
TGTGCCAGCACACGTGGGGCAGTGGAGACCCAGTACTTC
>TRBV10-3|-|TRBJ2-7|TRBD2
CAISEGLAGFYEQYF
TGTGCCATCAGTGAAGGACTAGCGGGGTTTTACGAGCAGTACTTC
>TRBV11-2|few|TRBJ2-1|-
CASSFGRGPEVNEQFF
TGTGCCAGCAGCTTCGGGCGGGGACCCGAAGTTAATGAGCAGTTCTTC
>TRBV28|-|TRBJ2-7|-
CASSEGLSSYEQYF
TGTGCCAGCAGTGAGGGGTTATCCTCCTACGAGCAGTACTTC
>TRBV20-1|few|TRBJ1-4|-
CSARFPLGFNEKLFF
TGCAGTGCTAGATTTCCATTGGGCTTTAATGAAAAACTGTTTTTT
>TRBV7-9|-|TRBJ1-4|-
CASSFTSEKLFF
TGTGCCAGCAGCTTTACTTCTGAAAAACTGTTTTTT